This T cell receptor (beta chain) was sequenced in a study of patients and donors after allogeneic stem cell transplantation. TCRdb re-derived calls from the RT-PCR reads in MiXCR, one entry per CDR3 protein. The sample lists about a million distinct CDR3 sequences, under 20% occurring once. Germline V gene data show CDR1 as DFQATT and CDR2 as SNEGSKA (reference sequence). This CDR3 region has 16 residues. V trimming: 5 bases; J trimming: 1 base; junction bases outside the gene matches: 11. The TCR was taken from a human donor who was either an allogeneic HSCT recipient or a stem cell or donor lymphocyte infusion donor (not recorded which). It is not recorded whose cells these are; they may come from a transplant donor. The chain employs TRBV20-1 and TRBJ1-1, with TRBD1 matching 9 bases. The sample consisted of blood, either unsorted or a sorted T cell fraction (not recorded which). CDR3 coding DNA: TGCAGTGCTCACGTCCCGGGACAGGGACCGAACACTGAAGCTTTCTTT. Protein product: CSAHVPGQGPNTEAFF.